These 21 T cell receptor beta chains originate from one sample sequenced in a study of blood T cell repertoires in COVID-19. The data were produced by immunoSEQ multiplex PCR, yet TCRdb's version contains in-frame clones alone and is incomplete. The sample consists of about 150,000 clones, about three quarters of them appearing once. Sequences were obtained from peripheral blood. The receptor set was obtained from a man in his forties or fifties with acute or convalescent COVID-19.

The gene calls are TRBV11-2 and TRBJ1-1; possibly TRBD1 for D (5 bases). Trimming left V 5 bases short and J 1 base short, with 17 bases between. This CDR3 is built from 16 residues. Germline V gene sequence: CDR1 SGHAT, CDR2 FQNNGV. For the CDR3, the DNA is TGTGCCAGCAGCCCTCTCCGGGGGGTCCGGAACACTGAAGCTTTCTTT. This sequence encodes CASSPLRGVRNTEAFF.

This rearrangement joins TRBV3-1 (or the pseudogene TRBV3-2) to TRBJ1-1, with 7 bases aligning to TRBD1. Looked up from germline, CDR1 is LGHDT and CDR2 is YNNKEL (reference sequence). Trimming at V came to 4 bases and at J to 4 bases, leaving 6 bases not matched to a gene. The CDR3 covers 14 residues. The CDR3 nucleotides read TGTGCCAGCAGCCCCCGACAGGGAATCACTGAAGCTTTCTTT. This gives the protein CASSPRQGITEAFF.

The CDR3 region has the DNA TGCAGCGTTGAAAGTCTGGCAGGGGGCCGAGAAAAACTGTTTTTT. Its protein product is CSVESLAGGREKLFF. This chain connects TRBV29-1 to TRBJ1-4; 8 bases line up with TRBD1. Trimming at V came to 2 bases and at J to 8 bases, leaving 10 bases not matched to a gene. CDR1 and CDR2 (germline): SQVTM, ANQGSEA. CDR3 length equals 15 residues.

This clone was picked up one time. This chain's CDR3 is CASSPQTGMNTEAFF. The CDR3 region has the DNA TGCGCCAGCAGCCCACAGACAGGGATGAACACTGAAGCTTTCTTT. This rearrangement joins TRBV5-1 to TRBJ1-1; 7 bases line up with TRBD1. Germline V gene data show CDR1 as SGHRS and CDR2 as YFSETQ. This CDR3 is built from 15 residues. V lost 4 bases to trimming and J lost 0 bases; unmatched junction nucleotides: 6.

The J gene is TRBJ2-7, the V gene TRBV6-5; the match to TRBD1 covers 7 bases. Germline-derived CDR1 and CDR2 are MNHEY and SVGAGI. Germline trimming cut 8 bases from V and 3 bases from J; bases unmatched to any gene: 7. The CDR3 has 13 amino acids. CDR3 nucleotide sequence: TGTGCCAGCGAGGAGACAGGGATCTACGAGCAGTACTTC. Translated: CASEETGIYEQYF.

The chain is built from TRBV2 and TRBJ1-2, with D possibly matching TRBD1 (6 bases). The V and J ends lost 5 bases and 5 bases respectively, with 12 bases between them. Germline CDR1 SNHLY, CDR2 FYNNEI. The CDR3 sequence is 13 residues long. Here the CDR3 DNA reads TGTGCCAGCAGTCCCGGACAGCTATATGGCTACACCTTC. Protein: CASSPGQLYGYTF. Looking up the rest from reference TRBV2 and TRBJ1-2 gives the full variable domain: EPEVTQTPSHQVTQMGQEVILRCVPISNHLYFYWYRQILGQKVEFLVSFYNNEISEKSEIFDDQFSVERPDGSNFTLKIRSTKLEDSAMYFCASSPGQLYGYTFGSGTRLTVV.

This clone showed up just a few times. The chain is built from TRBV13 and TRBJ2-3; 9 bases are a match to TRBD2. The CDR3 runs to 16 residues. CDR1 and CDR2 (germline): PRHDT, FYEKMQ (reference sequence). V trimming: 3 bases; J trimming: 6 bases; junction bases outside the gene matches: 10. CDR3 nucleotide sequence: TGTGCCAGCAGCTTTTCGCCAGGACTAGCGCGTGATACGCAGTATTTT. Amino acid sequence: CASSFSPGLARDTQYF.

This clone turned up a few times. The chain uses TRBV7-9 and TRBJ2-2, with 7 bases fitting TRBD2. The CDR3 totals 15 residues. CDR1 SEHNR and CDR2 FQNEAQ come from the germline V gene (reference sequence). J gave up 0 bases and V 5 bases, and 3 bases lay outside the gene matches. For the CDR3, the DNA is TGTGCCAGCAGCCAGCGGGGCGCGAACACCGGGGAGCTGTTTTTT. Its translation is CASSQRGANTGELFF. Looking up the rest from reference TRBV7-9 and TRBJ2-2 gives the full variable domain: DTGVSQNPRHKITKRGQNVTFRCDPISEHNRLYWYRQTLGQGPEFLTYFQNEAQLEKSRLLSDRFSAERPKGSFSTLEIQRTEQGDSAMYLCASSQRGANTGELFFGEGSRLTVL.

This rearrangement joins TRBV6-4 to TRBJ2-7; a weak D match, TRBD1 (6 bases). With 3 bases removed from V and 0 bases from J, the gap between germline ends came to 24 bases. Looked up from germline, CDR1 is MRHNA and CDR2 is SNTAGT. The CDR3 spans 19 residues. In nucleotides, the CDR3 is TGTGCCAGCAGTGAAGTTGACTCGGGGAAGGGGGAAAGCTCCTACGAGCAGTACGTC. Translating gives CASSEVDSGKGESSYEQYV.

Only one count was recorded for this clone. CDR3 amino acids: CASRGTGGFTEAFF. In DNA form, the CDR3 reads TGTGCCAGCCGAGGGACAGGGGGCTTCACTGAAGCTTTCTTT. The chain combines TRBV27 with TRBJ1-1, with 12 bases aligning to TRBD1. This CDR3 spans 14 amino acids. V gave up 8 bases and J gave up 4 bases; unmatched junction bases: 5. Per germline, CDR1 MNHEY and CDR2 SMNVEV (reference sequence).

V usage is TRBV10-1 and J usage is TRBJ2-5, with 8 bases fitting TRBD1. In germline, CDR1 is WNHNN, CDR2 SYGVQD (reference sequence). This CDR3 comprises 15 residues. V dropped 6 bases and J dropped 4; count of bases not matched to a gene: 10. The CDR3 bases are TGCGCCAGCAGCCAAGACAGGGGAATACTAGAGACCCAGTACTTC. As protein: CASSQDRGILETQYF.

J is TRBJ1-1 and V is TRBV2; D ambiguous. V was trimmed by 4 bases and J by 0 bases, leaving 9 bases between them. Germline values: CDR1 SNHLY, CDR2 FYNNEI. The CDR3 loop spans 14 amino acids. The CDR3 is CASSATGMNTEAFF. The CDR3 DNA reads TGTGCCAGCAGTGCGACGGGTATGAACACTGAAGCTTTCTTT. The full variable domain, its missing parts supplied by reference TRBV2 and TRBJ1-1, is EPEVTQTPSHQVTQMGQEVILRCVPISNHLYFYWYRQILGQKVEFLVSFYNNEISEKSEIFDDQFSVERPDGSNFTLKIRSTKLEDSAMYFCASSATGMNTEAFFGQGTRLTVV.

This clone was found once. The chain joins TRBV24-1 to TRBJ2-2, with TRBD2 as a possible D gene (5 bases). The CDR3 totals 15 residues. Germline CDR1 reads KGHDR; CDR2 reads SFDVKD. The V gene lost 5 bases and the J gene lost 4 bases, with 13 bases spanning the gap. CDR3 sequence: CATSGEPRGTGELFF. In DNA, the CDR3 is TGTGCCACCAGTGGGGAACCCCGGGGCACCGGGGAGCTGTTTTTT.

This chain connects TRBV15 to TRBJ1-2; TRBD1 is a possible D gene (5 bases). CDR3 size: 18 residues. Per germline, CDR1 LNHNV and CDR2 YYDKDF (reference sequence). V was pared by 0 bases and J by 4 bases, with 21 bases between. CDR3 loop: CATSRDRGGVTMFYGYTF. CDR3 in DNA: TGTGCCACCAGCAGAGATCGTGGGGGGGTGACGATGTTCTATGGCTACACCTTC.

The V call is TRBV2, the J call TRBJ1-1; 8 nucleotides match TRBD1. V lost 8 bases and J lost 0; bases outside the gene matches: 11. CDR3 size: 16 residues. Germline V gene sequence: CDR1 SNHLY, CDR2 FYNNEI. The CDR3: CASVFGDRIMNTEAFF. The DNA of the CDR3 is TGTGCCAGCGTCTTTGGGGACAGGATCATGAACACTGAAGCTTTCTTT. The whole variable domain, remainder taken from reference TRBV2 and TRBJ1-1, is EPEVTQTPSHQVTQMGQEVILRCVPISNHLYFYWYRQILGQKVEFLVSFYNNEISEKSEIFDDQFSVERPDGSNFTLKIRSTKLEDSAMYFCASVFGDRIMNTEAFFGQGTRLTVV.

The genes are TRBV27 and TRBJ2-1, with 10 bases fitting TRBD1. This CDR3 has 17 residues. CDR1 and CDR2 (germline): MNHEY, SMNVEV (reference sequence). The junction had 9 bases not matched to a gene; V was cut back by 3 bases and J by 4 bases. CDR3: CASSFGFDRGLYNEQFF. Written as DNA, the CDR3 is TGTGCCAGCAGTTTTGGGTTCGACAGGGGGCTTTACAATGAGCAGTTCTTC.

The chain couples TRBV2 to TRBJ2-3, with 8 bases fitting TRBD2. Germline V gene lookup returns CDR1 SNHLY and CDR2 FYNNEI. The V segment lost 4 bases and the J segment 1 base; nucleotides outside the gene matches: 7. The CDR3 covers 16 residues. The CDR3 loop is CASSADQAGGTDTQYF. The CDR3 DNA sequence: TGTGCCAGCAGTGCGGATCAAGCGGGGGGCACAGATACGCAGTATTTT.

This clone occurred once. The J gene is TRBJ2-3, the V gene TRBV11-2, with D unclear. Looked up from germline, CDR1 is SGHAT and CDR2 is FQNNGV. V was clipped by 4 bases and J by 1 base, with 9 bases between them. The CDR3 covers 14 residues. This chain's CDR3 is CASSSLRGTDTQYF. For the CDR3, the DNA is TGTGCCAGCAGCTCACTACGGGGCACAGATACGCAGTATTTT.

V usage is TRBV3-1 (or the pseudogene TRBV3-2) and J usage is TRBJ2-1; D ambiguous. The germline V and J ends were trimmed by 1 base and 8 bases, with 6 bases remaining between them. Looked up from germline, CDR1 is LGHDT and CDR2 is YNNKEL (reference sequence). The CDR3 spans 12 residues. The CDR3 bases are TGTGCCAGCAGCCAAGTTCGGGATGAGCAGTTCTTC. As protein: CASSQVRDEQFF.

The chain couples TRBV18 to TRBJ1-2; TRBD1 aligns across 11 bases. Germline V gene lookup returns CDR1 KGHSH and CDR2 LQKENI. The ends lost 3 bases at V and 3 bases at J; junction bases unmatched: 9. The length of the CDR3 is 17 residues. Here the CDR3 reads CASSPSIGQGADYGYTF. The CDR3, as DNA: TGTGCCAGCTCACCCTCCATCGGACAGGGGGCAGACTATGGCTACACCTTC.

This chain links TRBV5-1 with TRBJ1-1; D gene ambiguous. Germline assignment: CDR1 SGHRS and CDR2 YFSETQ. V was cut by 4 bases and J by 6 bases, with 13 bases left in between. This CDR3 spans 13 amino acids. The CDR3: CASSPSAESEAFF. The CDR3 DNA reads TGCGCCAGCAGCCCCAGCGCAGAGTCTGAAGCTTTCTTT.